The 27 T cell receptor beta chains reported below all come from one sample, sequenced in a study of blood T cell repertoires in COVID-19. Libraries were prepared by immunoSEQ multiplex PCR; TCRdb keeps only in-frame clonotypes and omits some of them. Here the sample spans a few hundred thousand clones, around 83% being singletons. Sequenced sample: PBMCs or T cells enriched from blood (not recorded which). Receptors originate from a woman aged 45-59 years who had been exposed to COVID-19.

J is TRBJ2-1 and V is TRBV5-6; a possible D gene is TRBD1 (6 bases). CDR3 size: 12 residues. CDR1 is SGHDT and CDR2 is YYEEEE in the germline V gene. V was cut by 4 bases and J by 9 bases, with 11 bases left in between. The DNA of the CDR3 is TGTGCCAGCAGCCTTCTGGACAGTGAGCAGTTCTTC. Encoded protein: CASSLLDSEQFF.

V is TRBV3-1 (or the pseudogene TRBV3-2) and J is TRBJ2-5, with D possibly TRBD1 on 5 matching bases. V was shortened by 4 bases and J by 6 bases, with 15 bases between the two germline ends. This CDR3 spans 14 amino acids. Germline CDR1 is LGHDT and CDR2 is YNNKEL (reference sequence). The CDR3 coding sequence is TGTGCCAGCAGCCTAGGCCAGGGTCGAAAGACCCAGTACTTC. This gives the protein CASSLGQGRKTQYF.

The chain has TRBV19 and TRBJ1-5; 8 bases fit TRBD1. Germline lookup yields CDR1 LNHDA and CDR2 SQIVND (reference sequence). There are 13 residues in the CDR3. Unmatched junction bases numbered 5, after V lost 8 bases and J lost 5 bases. The CDR3 reads CASSGGTYQPQHF. The CDR3 DNA reads as TGTGCCAGTTCAGGGGGCACGTATCAGCCCCAGCATTTT.

This clone was picked up a small number of times. The chain joins TRBV15 to TRBJ2-1, with TRBD1 identical over 8 bases. This CDR3 is built from 15 residues. Looked up from germline, CDR1 is LNHNV and CDR2 is YYDKDF (reference sequence). The V segment lost 8 bases and the J segment 6 bases; nucleotides outside the gene matches: 12. In DNA form, the CDR3 reads TGTGCCACCGGCGGTATCGGACAGGGACTCAATGAGCAGTTCTTC. Translation gives CATGGIGQGLNEQFF.

CDR3 sequence: CAISESFRVKAFF. In nucleotides, the CDR3 is TGTGCCATCAGTGAGTCGTTCAGGGTTAAAGCTTTCTTT. The chain links TRBV10-3 to TRBJ1-1; maybe TRBD1 (5 bases). CDR1 is ENHRY and CDR2 is SYGVKD in the germline V gene. The CDR3 has 13 residues. V was shortened by 0 bases and J by 9 bases, with 11 bases between the two germline ends.

This clone showed up just a few times. The J gene is TRBJ1-1, the V gene TRBV2, with D possibly matching TRBD1 (5 bases). The V gene lost 2 bases and the J gene lost 5 bases, with 21 bases spanning the gap. Germline assignment: CDR1 SNHLY and CDR2 FYNNEI. CDR3 size: 17 residues. In DNA, the CDR3 is TGTGCCAGCAGTGAATCCCCCTCGGAGGGACGGAGGACTGAAGCTTTCTTT. Translated, it gives CASSESPSEGRRTEAFF.

V gene TRBV7-8 combines with J gene TRBJ2-7; TRBD1 aligns across 11 bases. The V gene's germline CDR1 is SGHVS and CDR2 FQNEAQ. V lost 4 bases, J lost 2 bases, and 7 bases stayed unmatched. The CDR3 totals 16 residues. CDR3 protein: CASSSRTGGLTYEQYF. CDR3 coding DNA: TGTGCCAGCAGCTCCCGGACAGGGGGCCTAACCTACGAGCAGTACTTC. Full variable domain (rest looked up from reference TRBV7-8 and TRBJ2-7): GAGVSQSPRYKVAKRGQDVALRCDPISGHVSLFWYQQALGQGPEFLTYFQNEAQLDKSGLPSDRFFAERPEGSVSTLKIQRTQQEDSAVYLCASSSRTGGLTYEQYFGPGTRLTVT.

The chain links TRBV12-5 to TRBJ2-1; 7 bases fit TRBD2. CDR1 is LGHNT, CDR2 FRNRAP, per germline. The CDR3 runs to 16 residues. Germline trimming cut 2 bases from V and 8 bases from J; bases unmatched to any gene: 12. CDR3 residues: CASGLKPSGVVDEQFF. CDR3 coding DNA: TGTGCTAGTGGTTTGAAACCCAGCGGGGTGGTAGATGAGCAGTTCTTC.

The chain employs TRBV28 and TRBJ1-1; TRBD1 might be the D (6 bases). Germline V CDR1 and CDR2: MDHEN, SYDVKM. The CDR3 totals 17 residues. V lost 6 bases and J 6 bases, leaving 26 bases between the germline ends. The CDR3 spells CASSRGALGPPGSEAFF. The DNA of the CDR3 is TGTGCCAGCAGCCGGGGGGCGTTAGGGCCGCCGGGCTCTGAAGCTTTCTTT.

The DNA of the CDR3 is TGTGCCAGCTCACCAGCGACAGCTGGTACCCAGCATTTT. This gives the protein CASSPATAGTQHF. The chain has TRBV18 and TRBJ1-5; D is possibly TRBD1 (5 bases). The CDR3 is 13 residues long. V was clipped by 2 bases and J by 11 bases, with 13 bases between them. Looked up from germline, CDR1 is KGHSH and CDR2 is LQKENI.

The chain uses TRBV2 and TRBJ2-3; no reliable D call. The CDR3 spans 13 residues. V shed 6 bases and J shed 1 base, with 8 bases lying between them. The germline gives CDR1 SNHLY, CDR2 FYNNEI. CDR3 nucleotide sequence: TGTGCCAGCAGCCCGACACGCACAGATACGCAGTATTTT. Amino acids: CASSPTRTDTQYF.

The J gene is TRBJ2-5, the V gene TRBV7-2; D gene ambiguous. The CDR3 is 14 amino acids. V was cut by 1 base and J by 5 bases, with 11 bases left in between. Germline values: CDR1 SGHTA, CDR2 FQGNSA. The CDR3 sequence is CASSLVEITETQYF. The CDR3 DNA is TGTGCCAGCAGCTTAGTCGAGATAACGGAGACCCAGTACTTC. Supplemented by reference TRBV7-2 and TRBJ2-5, the full variable domain reads GAGVSQSPSNKVTEKGKDVELRCDPISGHTALYWYRQSLGQGLEFLIYFQGNSAPDKSGLPSDRFSAERTGGSVSTLTIQRTQQEDSAVYLCASSLVEITETQYFGPGTRLLVL.

The chain uses TRBV2 and TRBJ2-2; perhaps TRBD2 as D (5 bases). V was shortened by 2 bases and J by 6 bases, with 13 bases between the two germline ends. Germline CDR1 and CDR2: SNHLY and FYNNEI. The CDR3 contains 15 residues. CDR3 sequence (DNA): TGTGCCAGCAGTGAATCTCTTCGGGGAGCCGGGGAGCTGTTTTTT. Translated: CASSESLRGAGELFF.

The chain couples TRBV19 to TRBJ2-7; 8 nucleotides agree with TRBD1. There are 13 residues in the CDR3. Per the germline V gene, CDR1 is LNHDA and CDR2 is SQIVND (reference sequence). With 6 bases clipped from V and 6 bases from J, the junction kept 7 bases outside the gene matches. CDR3 sequence (DNA): TGTGCCAGTAGCACCCTCACAGGGGGCGAGCAGTACTTC. It specifies CASSTLTGGEQYF.

The CDR3, as DNA: TGCGCCAGCAGCCTTGTCCAGGGGGATAACTATGGCTACACCTTC. Translation: CASSLVQGDNYGYTF. The rearrangement links TRBV4-3 to TRBJ1-2; 7 nucleotides align to TRBD1. Germline V gene data show CDR1 as LGHNA and CDR2 as YSLEER. The CDR3 loop spans 15 amino acids. V shed 4 bases, J shed 1 base, and the junction held 6 bases outside the gene matches.

The rearrangement joins TRBV11-2 to TRBJ2-5; 8 bases fit TRBD1. The CDR3 has 15 residues. The junction had 6 bases not matched to a gene; V was cut back by 2 bases and J by 4 bases. The germline V gene encodes CDR1 SGHAT and CDR2 FQNNGV. This CDR3 reads CASSLPTGAGETQYF. The DNA of the CDR3 is TGTGCCAGCAGCTTACCGACAGGGGCGGGAGAGACCCAGTACTTC.

The chain combines TRBV28 with TRBJ1-3; maybe TRBD1 (5 bases). The V and J ends lost 11 bases and 0 bases respectively, with 14 bases between them. Per the germline V gene, CDR1 is MDHEN and CDR2 is SYDVKM. CDR3 length: 14 residues. The chain's CDR3 is CAALGVVSGNTIYF. The CDR3 bases are TGTGCCGCCCTAGGGGTCGTCTCTGGAAACACCATATATTTT.

This clone was counted a single time. The V call is TRBV5-4, the J call TRBJ1-1, with 7 bases matching TRBD1. J was trimmed by 6 bases and V by 1 base; bases with no gene match: 6. CDR1 and CDR2 (germline): SGHNT, YYREEE (reference sequence). The CDR3 sequence is 14 residues long. The CDR3, as DNA: TGTGCCAGCAGCTTGAGGGGGCGCGGCGCTGAAGCTTTCTTT. Protein: CASSLRGRGAEAFF.

The chain joins TRBV1 to TRBJ2-2; the table's D call, TRBD2, was not checked against the DNA. TRBV1 is reported as a pseudogene. The CDR3 runs to 16 residues. The CDR3 region has the DNA TGCACCAGCAGCCAAGATCACCTAGCGGGTGCCGGGGAGCTGTTTTTT. This translates into CTSSQDHLAGAGELFF.

The chain uses TRBV6-5 and TRBJ1-3; D gene uncertain. Trimming took off 8 bases at V and 0 bases at J, with 8 bases between the two ends. There are 13 residues in the CDR3. The germline CDR1 and CDR2 sequences are MNHEY and SVGAGI. The CDR3, as DNA: TGTGCCAGCGGGCAGACCTCTGGAAACACCATATATTTT. It encodes CASGQTSGNTIYF.

This rearrangement joins TRBV4-3 to TRBJ2-7, with 7 positions matching TRBD1. The ends lost 6 bases at V and 4 bases at J; junction bases unmatched: 12. Germline CDR1 is LGHNA and CDR2 is YSLEER. The CDR3 sequence is 15 residues long. In DNA, the CDR3 is TGCGCCAGCAGTCCAACCGGACAGGTCGGGTACGAGCAGTACTTC. As protein: CASSPTGQVGYEQYF.

The chain links TRBV7-2 to TRBJ1-5, with a tentative D call TRBD1 (5 bases). This CDR3 has 16 amino acids. The ends were cut back, 5 bases at V and 0 bases at J, with 14 bases in the middle. Germline CDR1 and CDR2: SGHTA and FQGNSA. The CDR3 bases are TGTGCCAGCAGCCCGGGGGGGGGTTATAGCAATCAGCCCCAGCATTTT. Protein: CASSPGGGYSNQPQHF. Complete variable domain (other parts from reference TRBV7-2 and TRBJ1-5): GAGVSQSPSNKVTEKGKDVELRCDPISGHTALYWYRQSLGQGLEFLIYFQGNSAPDKSGLPSDRFSAERTGGSVSTLTIQRTQQEDSAVYLCASSPGGGYSNQPQHFGDGTRLSIL.

This clone appeared once. V is TRBV7-8 and J is TRBJ2-3; 9 nucleotides align to TRBD2. Germline V gives CDR1 SGHVS, CDR2 FQNEAQ. This CDR3 is 14 amino acids long. Trimming took 5 bases from V and 7 from J; bases not matched to a gene: 7. This CDR3 reads CASSVSGGGNTQYF. The CDR3 DNA is TGTGCCAGCAGCGTTAGCGGGGGCGGGAATACGCAGTATTTT.

The rearrangement uses TRBV5-1 and TRBJ2-1; 9 nucleotides line up with TRBD2. The CDR3 extends over 16 amino acids. Germline-derived CDR1 and CDR2 are SGHRS and YFSETQ. V was pared by 0 bases and J by 6 bases, with 7 bases of the junction left unmatched. CDR3 region: CASSLEVSGGSNEQFF. CDR3 bases: TGCGCCAGCAGCTTGGAGGTTAGCGGGGGAAGCAATGAGCAGTTCTTC.

This clone was seen only a few times. The V call is TRBV3-1 (or the pseudogene TRBV3-2), the J call TRBJ1-5, with D tentatively TRBD1 (6 bases). The germline gives CDR1 LGHDT, CDR2 YNNKEL (reference sequence). Trimming shortened V by 0 bases and J by 10 bases, and 13 bases separated the two germline ends. This CDR3 has 14 amino acids. CDR3 sequence (DNA): TGTGCCAGCAGCCAAGACAGGGGACGTACACCCCAGCATTTT. This encodes CASSQDRGRTPQHF.

The CDR3 region is CASSLTSGEDTQYF. CDR3 nucleotide sequence: TGTGCCAGCAGCTTAACTAGCGGGGAAGATACGCAGTATTTT. This rearrangement joins TRBV7-2 to TRBJ2-3, with TRBD2 matching over 10 bases. This CDR3 region has 14 residues. The ends lost 2 bases at V and 5 bases at J; junction bases unmatched: 1. Looked up from germline, CDR1 is SGHTA and CDR2 is FQGNSA.

This rearrangement joins TRBV12-3 or TRBV12-4 to TRBJ1-1; D ambiguous. V lost 6 bases and J lost 4, with 12 bases in between. There are 13 residues in the CDR3. CDR3 bases: TGTGCCAGCAGCAATACAGATACCACTGAAGCTTTCTTT. It is translated as CASSNTDTTEAFF.